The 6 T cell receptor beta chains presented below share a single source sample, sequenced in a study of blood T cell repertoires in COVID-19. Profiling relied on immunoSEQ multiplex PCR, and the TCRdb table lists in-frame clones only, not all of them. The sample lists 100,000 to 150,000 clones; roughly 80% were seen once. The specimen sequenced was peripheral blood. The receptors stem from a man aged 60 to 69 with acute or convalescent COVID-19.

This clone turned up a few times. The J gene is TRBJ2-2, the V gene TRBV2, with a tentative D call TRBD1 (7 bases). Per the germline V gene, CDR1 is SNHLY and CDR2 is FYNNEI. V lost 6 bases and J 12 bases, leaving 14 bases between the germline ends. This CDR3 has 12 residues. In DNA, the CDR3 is TGTGCCAGCAGCTCAGGGGGGCAAAAGCTGTTTTTT. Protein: CASSSGGQKLFF.

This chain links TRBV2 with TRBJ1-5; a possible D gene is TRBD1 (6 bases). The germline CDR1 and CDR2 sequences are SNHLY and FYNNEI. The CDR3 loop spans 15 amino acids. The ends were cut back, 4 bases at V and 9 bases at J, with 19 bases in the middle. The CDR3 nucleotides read TGTGCCAGCAGTGGTCAGGACAGCCTTGTGGGGCCCCAGCATTTT. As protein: CASSGQDSLVGPQHF.

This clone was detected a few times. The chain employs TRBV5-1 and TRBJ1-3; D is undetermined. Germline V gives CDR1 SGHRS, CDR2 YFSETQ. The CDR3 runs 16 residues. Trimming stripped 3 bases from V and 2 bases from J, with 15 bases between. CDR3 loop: CASSSNPGNTGNTIYF. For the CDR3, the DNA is TGCGCCAGCAGCTCAAACCCCGGGAACACTGGAAACACCATATATTTT.

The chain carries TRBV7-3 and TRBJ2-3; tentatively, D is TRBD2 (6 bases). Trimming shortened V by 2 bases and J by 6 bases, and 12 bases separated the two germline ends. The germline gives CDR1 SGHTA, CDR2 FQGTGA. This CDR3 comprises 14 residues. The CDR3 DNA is TGTGCCAGCAGCTTAGGACTAATGAGGGATACGCAGTATTTT. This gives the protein CASSLGLMRDTQYF.

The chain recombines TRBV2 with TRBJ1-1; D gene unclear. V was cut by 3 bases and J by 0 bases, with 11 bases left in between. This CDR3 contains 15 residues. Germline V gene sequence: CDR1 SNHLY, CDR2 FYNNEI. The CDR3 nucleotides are TGTGCCAGCAGTGATACAGAGAGACTGAACACTGAAGCTTTCTTT. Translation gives CASSDTERLNTEAFF.

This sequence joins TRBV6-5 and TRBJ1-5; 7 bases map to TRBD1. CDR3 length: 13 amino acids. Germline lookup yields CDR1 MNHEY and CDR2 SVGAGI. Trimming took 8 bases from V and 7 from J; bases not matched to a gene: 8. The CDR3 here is CASCKGARQPQHF. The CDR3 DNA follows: TGTGCCAGCTGTAAGGGGGCGCGACAGCCCCAGCATTTT.